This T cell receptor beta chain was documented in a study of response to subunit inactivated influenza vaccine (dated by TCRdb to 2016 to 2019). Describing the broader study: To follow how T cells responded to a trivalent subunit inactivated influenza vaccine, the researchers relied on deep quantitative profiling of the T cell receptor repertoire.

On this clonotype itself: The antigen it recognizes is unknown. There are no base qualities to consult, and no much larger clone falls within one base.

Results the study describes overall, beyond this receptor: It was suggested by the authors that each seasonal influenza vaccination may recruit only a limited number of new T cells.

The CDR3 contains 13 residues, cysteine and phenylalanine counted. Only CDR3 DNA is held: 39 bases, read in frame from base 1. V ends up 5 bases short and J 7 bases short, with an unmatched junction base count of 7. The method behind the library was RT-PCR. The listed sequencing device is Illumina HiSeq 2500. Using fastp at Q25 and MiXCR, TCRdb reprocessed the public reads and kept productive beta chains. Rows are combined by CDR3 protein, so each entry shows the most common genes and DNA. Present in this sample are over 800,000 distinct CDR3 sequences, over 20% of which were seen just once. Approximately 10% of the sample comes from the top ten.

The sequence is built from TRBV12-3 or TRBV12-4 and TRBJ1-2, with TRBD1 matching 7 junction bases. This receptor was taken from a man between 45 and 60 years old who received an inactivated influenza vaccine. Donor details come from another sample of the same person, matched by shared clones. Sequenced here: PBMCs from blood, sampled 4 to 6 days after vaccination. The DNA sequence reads TGTGCCAGCAGTCCCCGACAGGGCACTGGCTACACCTTC. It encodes CASSPRQGTGYTF.